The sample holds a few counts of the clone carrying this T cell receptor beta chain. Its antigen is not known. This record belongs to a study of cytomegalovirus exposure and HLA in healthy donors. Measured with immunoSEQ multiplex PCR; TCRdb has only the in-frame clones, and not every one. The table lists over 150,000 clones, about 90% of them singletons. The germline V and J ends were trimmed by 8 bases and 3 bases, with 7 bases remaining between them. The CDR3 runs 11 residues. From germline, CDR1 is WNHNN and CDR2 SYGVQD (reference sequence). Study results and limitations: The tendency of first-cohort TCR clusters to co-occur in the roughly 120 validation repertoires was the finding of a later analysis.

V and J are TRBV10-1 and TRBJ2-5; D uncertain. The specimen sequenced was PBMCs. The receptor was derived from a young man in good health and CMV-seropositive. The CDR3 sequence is CASSEKETQYF. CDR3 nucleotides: TGCGCCAGCTCAGAAAAAGAGACCCAGTACTTC.